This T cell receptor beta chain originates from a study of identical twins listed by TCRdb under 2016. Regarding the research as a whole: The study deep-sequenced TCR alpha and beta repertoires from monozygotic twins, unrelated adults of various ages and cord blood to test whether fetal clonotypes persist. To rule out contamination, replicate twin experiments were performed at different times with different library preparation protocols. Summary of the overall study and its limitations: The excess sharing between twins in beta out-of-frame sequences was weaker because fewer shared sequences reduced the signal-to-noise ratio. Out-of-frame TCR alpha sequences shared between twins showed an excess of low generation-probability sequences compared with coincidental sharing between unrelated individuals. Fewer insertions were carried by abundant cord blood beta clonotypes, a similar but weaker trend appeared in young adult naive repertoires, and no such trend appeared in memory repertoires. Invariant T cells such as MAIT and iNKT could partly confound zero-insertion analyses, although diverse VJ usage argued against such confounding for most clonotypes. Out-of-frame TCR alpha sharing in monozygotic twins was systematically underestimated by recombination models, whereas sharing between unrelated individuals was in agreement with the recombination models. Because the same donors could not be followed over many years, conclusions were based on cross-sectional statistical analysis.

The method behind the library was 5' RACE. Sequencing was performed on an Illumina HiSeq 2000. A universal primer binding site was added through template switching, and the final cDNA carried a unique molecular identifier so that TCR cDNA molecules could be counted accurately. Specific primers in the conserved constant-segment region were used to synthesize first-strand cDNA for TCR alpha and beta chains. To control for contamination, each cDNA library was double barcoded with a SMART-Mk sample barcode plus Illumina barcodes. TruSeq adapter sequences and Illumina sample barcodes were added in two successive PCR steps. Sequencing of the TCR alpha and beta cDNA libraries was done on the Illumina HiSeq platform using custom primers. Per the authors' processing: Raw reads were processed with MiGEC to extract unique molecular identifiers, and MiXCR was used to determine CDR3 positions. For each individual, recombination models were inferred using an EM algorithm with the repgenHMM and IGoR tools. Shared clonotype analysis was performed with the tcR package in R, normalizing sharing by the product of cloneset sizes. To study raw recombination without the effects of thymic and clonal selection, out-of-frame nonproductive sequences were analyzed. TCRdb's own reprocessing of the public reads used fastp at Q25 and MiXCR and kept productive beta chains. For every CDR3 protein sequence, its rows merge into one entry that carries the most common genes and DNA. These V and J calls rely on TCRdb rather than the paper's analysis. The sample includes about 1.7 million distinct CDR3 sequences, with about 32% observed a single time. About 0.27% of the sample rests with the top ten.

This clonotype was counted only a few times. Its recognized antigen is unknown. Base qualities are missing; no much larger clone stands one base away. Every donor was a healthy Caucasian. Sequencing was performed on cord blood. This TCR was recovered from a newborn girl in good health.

The DNA is as follows: TGCAGTGCTAGAGACTTGGACAGGGGCGCAGATACGCAGTATTTT. This codes for CSARDLDRGADTQYF. The chain is encoded by TRBV20-1 joined to TRBJ2-3, with TRBD1 identical over 9 junction bases. Sequences DFQATT (CDR1) and SNEGSKA (CDR2) are obtained from the germline V gene (reference sequence). The junction shows trimming of 0 bases on V and 4 bases on J, and the gene matches do not reach 5 bases of it. Its CDR3 holds 15 amino acids, cysteine through phenylalanine. Of all the DNA, just the CDR3 is kept, 45 bases in frame from base 1.